A single sample gave rise to the 9 T cell receptor beta chains below, sequenced in a study of T cell responses to AZD1222 COVID-19 vaccine. Some clones are missing from TCRdb's copy, which holds only in-frame ones; the method was immunoSEQ multiplex PCR. The sample yields over 100,000 clones, around nine tenths seen once. The sample in question was peripheral blood, obtained on day 0 of AZD1222 vaccination. The origin of the receptors is an adult in good health.

This clone was found once. This chain connects TRBV18 to TRBJ2-1; 10 bases are a match to TRBD1. The CDR3 extends over 15 amino acids. Trimming took 0 bases from V and 9 from J; bases not matched to a gene: 5. The germline V gene has CDR1 KGHSH and CDR2 LQKENI. CDR3 loop: CASSPPRGQGTEQFF. CDR3 bases: TGTGCCAGCTCACCACCCCGGGGACAGGGGACTGAGCAGTTCTTC.

The chain combines TRBV30 with TRBJ1-1; unclear D gene. The V and J ends lost 0 bases and 6 bases respectively, with 14 bases between them. Germline assignment: CDR1 GTSNPN and CDR2 SVGIG (reference sequence). The CDR3 length is 14 residues. The CDR3 here is CAWSVRGWDAEAFF. As DNA, the CDR3 is TGTGCCTGGAGTGTACGAGGGTGGGATGCTGAAGCTTTCTTT.

The chain has TRBV28 and TRBJ1-5; unclear D gene. The CDR3 is made up of 12 amino acids. CDR1 is MDHEN, CDR2 SYDVKM, per germline. Deletions cut 2 bases from V and 6 bases from J, with 5 bases between. CDR3 residues: CASSLLPQPQHF. The CDR3 nucleotides read TGTGCCAGCAGTTTACTCCCTCAGCCCCAGCATTTT.

This sequence joins TRBV7-9 and TRBJ1-5; D not certain. This CDR3 has 15 amino acids. CDR1 and CDR2 from the germline V gene are SEHNR and FQNEAQ (reference sequence). The germline V and J ends were trimmed by 7 bases and 0 bases, with 13 bases remaining between them. CDR3 sequence: CASTRDSYSNQPQHF. The CDR3 region has the DNA TGTGCCAGCACTAGGGATTCCTATAGCAATCAGCCCCAGCATTTT.

This clone was detected only a few times. The genes are TRBV7-9 and TRBJ2-7, with D perhaps TRBD2 (6 bases). Between the trimmed V and J ends, which lost 5 bases and 1 base, there was a span of 9 bases. There are 13 residues in the CDR3. CDR1 is SEHNR and CDR2 is FQNEAQ in the germline V gene (reference sequence). The CDR3 DNA follows: TGTGCCAGCAGCCCCGGGACTTCCTACGAGCAGTACGTC. It is translated as CASSPGTSYEQYV.

The CDR3 spells CASSERWATTTNEKLFF. The CDR3 DNA reads TGTGCCAGCAGTGAACGTTGGGCCACCACAACTAATGAAAAACTGTTTTTT. V gene TRBV6-1 combines with J gene TRBJ1-4; unclear D gene. Germline-derived CDR1 and CDR2 are MNHNS and SASEGT. With 2 bases removed from V and 0 bases from J, the gap between germline ends came to 13 bases. CDR3 length: 17 amino acids.

The chain uses TRBV4-1 and TRBJ1-1; D possibly corresponds to TRBD1 (5 bases). The V gene lost 2 bases and the J gene lost 6 bases, with 16 bases spanning the gap. Germline-derived CDR1 and CDR2 are MGHRA and YSYEKL. This CDR3 is built from 15 residues. This CDR3 reads CASSQRQGWIPEAFF. As DNA, the CDR3 is TGCGCCAGCAGCCAACGGCAGGGCTGGATACCTGAAGCTTTCTTT.

This rearrangement joins TRBV5-1 to TRBJ2-3; a weak D match, TRBD2 (6 bases). Germline CDR1 and CDR2: SGHRS and YFSETQ. This CDR3 has 17 amino acids. V lost 4 bases to trimming and J lost 0 bases, with 18 bases between them. In DNA, the CDR3 is TGCGCCAGCAGCACTCTCGGGACTCCTGCTAGCACAGATACGCAGTATTTT. Its protein product is CASSTLGTPASTDTQYF.

This chain uses TRBV6-4 with TRBJ2-1; the D is unclear. This CDR3 is built from 15 residues. V lost 2 bases and J 7 bases, leaving 15 bases between the germline ends. The V gene's germline CDR1 is MRHNA and CDR2 SNTAGT. For the CDR3, the DNA is TGTGCCAGCAGTGACGCGGACGGCGGATATAATGAGCAGTTCTTC. The encoded protein is CASSDADGGYNEQFF.